The 5 T cell receptor beta chains listed next were all sequenced from one sample in a study of blood T cell repertoires in COVID-19. The table came from immunoSEQ multiplex PCR; TCRdb's copy has only in-frame clones and leaves some out. The sample lists approximately 230,000 clones, roughly 80% occurring once. The sequenced sample was peripheral blood. The receptors come from a woman older than 75 with active or convalescent COVID-19.

This clone was observed once. This sequence joins TRBV3-1 (or the pseudogene TRBV3-2) and TRBJ2-1; the match to TRBD1 covers 10 bases. The junction had 7 bases not matched to a gene; V was cut back by 4 bases and J by 4 bases. This CDR3 contains 16 residues. Germline V CDR1 and CDR2: LGHDT, YNNKEL (reference sequence). CDR3 nucleotide sequence: TGTGCCAGCAGCCCTAGGACAGGGGGATTATACAATGAGCAGTTCTTC. The encoded protein is CASSPRTGGLYNEQFF.

The chain has TRBV27 and TRBJ1-5; TRBD1 is a possible D gene (5 bases). Trimming left V 6 bases short and J 6 bases short, with 15 bases between. Per the germline V gene, CDR1 is MNHEY and CDR2 is SMNVEV (reference sequence). This CDR3 spans 14 amino acids. In nucleotides, the CDR3 is TGTGCCAGCAGATCTGGGGCGTCGGGTCAGCCCCAGCATTTT. Translating gives CASRSGASGQPQHF.

The chain employs TRBV27 and TRBJ2-1, with 14 bases identical to TRBD2. CDR3 length: 17 residues. After removal of 6 bases from V and 8 bases from J, the junction contained 12 bases not matched to a gene. Germline loops: CDR1 MNHEY, CDR2 SMNVEV (reference sequence). CDR3 sequence (DNA): TGTGCCAGCAGGTTGATGGGGACTAGCGGGAGTTCGTATGAGCAGTTCTTC. Amino acid sequence: CASRLMGTSGSSYEQFF.

This chain connects TRBV5-4 to TRBJ2-1; 9 nucleotides line up with TRBD1. V lost 10 bases, J lost 5 bases, and 7 bases stayed unmatched. Germline V gene sequence: CDR1 SGHNT, CDR2 YYREEE (reference sequence). There are 13 residues in the CDR3. The CDR3 spells CAQQGALDNEQFF. The CDR3 bases are TGTGCCCAACAGGGGGCGCTCGACAATGAGCAGTTCTTC.

This clone was counted between two and nine times. V and J are TRBV12-3 or TRBV12-4 and TRBJ1-2; D is perhaps TRBD1 (5 bases). The V and J ends lost 2 bases and 8 bases respectively, with 9 bases between them. This CDR3 spans 12 amino acids. This CDR3 reads CASSLIGVGYTF. In DNA form, the CDR3 reads TGTGCCAGCAGTTTAATAGGGGTCGGCTACACCTTC.